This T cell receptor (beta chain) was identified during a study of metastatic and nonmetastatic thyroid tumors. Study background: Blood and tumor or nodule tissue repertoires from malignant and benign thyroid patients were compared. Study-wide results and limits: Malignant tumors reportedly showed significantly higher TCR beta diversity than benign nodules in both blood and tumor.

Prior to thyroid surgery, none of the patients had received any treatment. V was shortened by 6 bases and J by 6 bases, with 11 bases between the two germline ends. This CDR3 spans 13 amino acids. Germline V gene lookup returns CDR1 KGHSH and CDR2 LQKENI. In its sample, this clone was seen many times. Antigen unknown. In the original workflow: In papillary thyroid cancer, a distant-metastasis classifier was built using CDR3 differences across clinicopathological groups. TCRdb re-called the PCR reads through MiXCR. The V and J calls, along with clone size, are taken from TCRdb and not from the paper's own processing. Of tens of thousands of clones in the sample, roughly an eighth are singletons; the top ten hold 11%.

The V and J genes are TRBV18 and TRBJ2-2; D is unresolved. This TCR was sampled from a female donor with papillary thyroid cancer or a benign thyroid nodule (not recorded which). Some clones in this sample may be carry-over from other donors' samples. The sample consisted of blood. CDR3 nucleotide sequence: TGTGCCAGCTCCCCAGCTTTCGCCGGGGAGCTGTTTTTT. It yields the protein CASSPAFAGELFF. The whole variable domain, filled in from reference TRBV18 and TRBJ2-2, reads NAGVMQNPRHLVRRRGQEARLRCSPMKGHSHVYWYRQLPEEGLKFMVYLQKENIIDESGMPKERFSAEFPKEGPSILRIQQVVRGDSAAYFCASSPAFAGELFFGEGSRLTVL.